Listed below are T cell receptor beta chains from one sample, sequenced in a study of T cell repertoires in cytomegalovirus infection. TCRdb reprocessed the reads with MiXCR, giving one entry per CDR3 protein. Among roughly 100,000 distinct CDR3 sequences listed, 16% were seen once. Sequenced material: PBMCs. Every receptor here comes from a human donor in good health (CMV status not recorded). Some clones in this sample may be carry-over from other donors' samples. Each CDR3 is given with its conserved first and last residue. Fields, in order: V gene, J gene, D gene, CDR3 protein. A D gene is named only where the DNA matches it firmly.

v_call: TRBV7-2; j_call: TRBJ1-5; d_call: TRBD1; cdr3_aa: CASSEQGGGNQPQHF
v_call: TRBV6-5; j_call: TRBJ2-5; d_call: NA; cdr3_aa: CASSGNRGGETQYF
v_call: TRBV27; j_call: TRBJ1-1; d_call: NA; cdr3_aa: CASSPTPSGLGEAFF
v_call: TRBV9; j_call: TRBJ1-6; d_call: NA; cdr3_aa: CASSDPPGREEISPLHF
v_call: TRBV12-3/TRBV12-4; j_call: TRBJ2-2; d_call: NA; cdr3_aa: CASSLTPGYTNTGELFF
v_call: TRBV7-2; j_call: TRBJ1-6; d_call: NA; cdr3_aa: CASSRAGVPKDSPLHF
v_call: TRBV7-4; j_call: TRBJ2-7; d_call: NA; cdr3_aa: CASSFPPVYEQYF
v_call: TRBV20-1; j_call: TRBJ2-4; d_call: NA; cdr3_aa: CSARDQVTAGRLAKNIQYF
v_call: TRBV20-1; j_call: TRBJ2-1; d_call: NA; cdr3_aa: CSARTRDSHNEQFF
v_call: TRBV4-1; j_call: TRBJ1-2; d_call: NA; cdr3_aa: CASSQVPGSNYGYTF
v_call: TRBV7-2; j_call: TRBJ2-4; d_call: NA; cdr3_aa: CASSLQTGGKIAKNIQYF
v_call: TRBV29-1; j_call: TRBJ1-1; d_call: TRBD1; cdr3_aa: CSVDETTGGRGLGAFF
v_call: TRBV29-1; j_call: TRBJ1-1; d_call: TRBD1; cdr3_aa: CSARQGASIEAFF
v_call: TRBV28; j_call: TRBJ2-5; d_call: NA; cdr3_aa: CASSSRDKYQETQYF
v_call: TRBV6-7; j_call: TRBJ1-5; d_call: TRBD1; cdr3_aa: CASSCTGGQQPQHF
v_call: TRBV7-4; j_call: TRBJ1-2; d_call: NA; cdr3_aa: CASSNTHPANYGYTF
v_call: TRBV28; j_call: TRBJ1-2; d_call: NA; cdr3_aa: CASSPLDTYGYTF
v_call: TRBV10-3; j_call: TRBJ1-2; d_call: TRBD1; cdr3_aa: CAITEDRGYAYTF
v_call: TRBV10-3; j_call: TRBJ2-4; d_call: NA; cdr3_aa: CAIRPQGNIQYF
v_call: TRBV20-1; j_call: TRBJ2-5; d_call: NA; cdr3_aa: CSATLQSPAQYF
v_call: TRBV7-2; j_call: TRBJ1-2; d_call: NA; cdr3_aa: CASSQDRASLYGYTF
v_call: TRBV12-5; j_call: TRBJ1-1; d_call: TRBD1; cdr3_aa: CASGPGQGNTEAFF
v_call: TRBV7-9; j_call: TRBJ2-2; d_call: TRBD1; cdr3_aa: CASSPTGSGELFF
v_call: TRBV12-3/TRBV12-4; j_call: TRBJ2-3; d_call: NA; cdr3_aa: CASSLQDGDTQYF
v_call: TRBV7-9; j_call: TRBJ2-5; d_call: NA; cdr3_aa: CASSLWSDSQETQYF
v_call: TRBV5-6; j_call: TRBJ2-7; d_call: TRBD1; cdr3_aa: CASSLVTGVLHEQYF
v_call: TRBV15; j_call: TRBJ1-1; d_call: NA; cdr3_aa: CATSRDGGPEAFF
v_call: TRBV29-1; j_call: TRBJ1-1; d_call: NA; cdr3_aa: CSGTENTEAFF
v_call: TRBV20-1; j_call: TRBJ2-3; d_call: TRBD2; cdr3_aa: CSAQAGYTTDTQYF
v_call: TRBV6-5; j_call: TRBJ1-6; d_call: TRBD1; cdr3_aa: CASSYLTGGTSPLHF
v_call: TRBV10-3; j_call: TRBJ1-2; d_call: NA; cdr3_aa: CAISGPAGYTF
v_call: TRBV29-1; j_call: TRBJ1-2; d_call: NA; cdr3_aa: CSVVLTGASTNYGYTF
v_call: TRBV6-6; j_call: TRBJ1-4; d_call: NA; cdr3_aa: CASSYSRATNEKLFF
v_call: TRBV7-6; j_call: TRBJ2-1; d_call: NA; cdr3_aa: CASSLIQGGRNEQFF
v_call: TRBV30; j_call: TRBJ2-1; d_call: TRBD2; cdr3_aa: CAWSFSGEVQFF
v_call: TRBV28; j_call: TRBJ1-2; d_call: TRBD1; cdr3_aa: CASSGFTGVRGGYTF
v_call: TRBV7-9; j_call: TRBJ2-7; d_call: NA; cdr3_aa: CASSFQGVHEQYF
v_call: TRBV7-2; j_call: TRBJ2-1; d_call: TRBD2; cdr3_aa: CASRLAGGYNEQFF
v_call: TRBV7-2; j_call: TRBJ2-7; d_call: TRBD1; cdr3_aa: CASSRAVSRQGFRYEQYF
v_call: TRBV7-2; j_call: TRBJ2-1; d_call: NA; cdr3_aa: CASSPTWVSYNEQFF
v_call: TRBV5-1; j_call: TRBJ1-4; d_call: NA; cdr3_aa: CASSLETPEKLFF
v_call: TRBV6-2/TRBV6-3; j_call: TRBJ2-7; d_call: NA; cdr3_aa: CASSGASRYEQYF
v_call: TRBV7-2; j_call: TRBJ1-1; d_call: NA; cdr3_aa: CASSLGLRGAEAFF
v_call: TRBV7-2; j_call: TRBJ2-7; d_call: TRBD1; cdr3_aa: CASSFRQGAHEQYF
v_call: TRBV7-9; j_call: TRBJ2-7; d_call: NA; cdr3_aa: CASSLTGGYYEQYF
v_call: TRBV15; j_call: TRBJ2-1; d_call: NA; cdr3_aa: CATSPSYNEQFF
v_call: TRBV7-2; j_call: TRBJ2-1; d_call: TRBD2; cdr3_aa: CASSQGLAGGNEQFF
v_call: TRBV7-2; j_call: TRBJ1-1; d_call: TRBD1; cdr3_aa: CASSWGQGYTEAFF
v_call: TRBV7-2; j_call: TRBJ2-5; d_call: TRBD2; cdr3_aa: CASSLGSPGGETQYF
v_call: TRBV20-1; j_call: TRBJ2-7; d_call: TRBD1; cdr3_aa: CSAKATGAAYEQYF
v_call: TRBV7-2; j_call: TRBJ1-1; d_call: NA; cdr3_aa: CASSPGGRNTEAFF
v_call: TRBV2; j_call: TRBJ2-6; d_call: NA; cdr3_aa: CASLWGRSGANVLTF
v_call: TRBV7-8; j_call: TRBJ2-1; d_call: NA; cdr3_aa: CASSLGGDSWVNEQFF